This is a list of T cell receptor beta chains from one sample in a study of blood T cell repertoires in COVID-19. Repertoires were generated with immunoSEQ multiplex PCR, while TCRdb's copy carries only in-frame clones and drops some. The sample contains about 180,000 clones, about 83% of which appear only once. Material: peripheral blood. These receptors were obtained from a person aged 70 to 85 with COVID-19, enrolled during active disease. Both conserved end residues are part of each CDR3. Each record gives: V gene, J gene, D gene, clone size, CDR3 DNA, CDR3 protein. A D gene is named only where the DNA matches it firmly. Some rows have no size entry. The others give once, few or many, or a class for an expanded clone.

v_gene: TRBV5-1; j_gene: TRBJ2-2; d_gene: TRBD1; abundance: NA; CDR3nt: TGCGCCAGCAGCTCACGGGACAGGGGAGTCACCGGGGAGCTGTTTTTT; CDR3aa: CASSSRDRGVTGELFF
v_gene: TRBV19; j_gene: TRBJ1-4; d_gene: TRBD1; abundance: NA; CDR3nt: TGTGCCAGTAGTCTACCGACAGGGGAGAATGAAAAACTGTTTTTT; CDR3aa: CASSLPTGENEKLFF
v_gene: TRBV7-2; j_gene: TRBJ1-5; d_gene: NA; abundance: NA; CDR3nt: TGTGCCAGCAGCTTCGGACTCTATCAGCCCCAGCATTTT; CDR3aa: CASSFGLYQPQHF
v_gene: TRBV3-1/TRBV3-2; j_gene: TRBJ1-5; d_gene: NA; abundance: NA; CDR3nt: TGTGCCAGCAGCCAAGGCCGCCTAGGGCCCCAGCATTTT; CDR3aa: CASSQGRLGPQHF
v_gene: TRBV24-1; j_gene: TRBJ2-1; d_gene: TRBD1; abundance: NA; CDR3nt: TGTGCCACCAGTGACACCGGGACAGGCTCCTACAATGAGCAGTTCTTC; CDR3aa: CATSDTGTGSYNEQFF
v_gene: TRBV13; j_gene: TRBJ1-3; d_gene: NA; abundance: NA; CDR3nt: TGTGCCAGCAGCTTAGACAGGGCTGGAAACACCATATATTTT; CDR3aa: CASSLDRAGNTIYF
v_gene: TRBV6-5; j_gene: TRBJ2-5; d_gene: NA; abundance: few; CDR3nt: TGTGCCAGCAGCCGCGAACCAGGGGTCCAAGAGACCCAGTACTTC; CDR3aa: CASSREPGVQETQYF
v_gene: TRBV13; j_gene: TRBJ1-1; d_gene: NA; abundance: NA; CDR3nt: TGTGCCAGTAGGGAGGGTACAGGGAGGATGTACACTGAAGCTTTCTTT; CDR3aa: CASREGTGRMYTEAFF
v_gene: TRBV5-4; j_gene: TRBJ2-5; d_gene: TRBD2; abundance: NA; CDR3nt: TGTGCCAGCAGCTTGGCAGGTGGACTAGGACCTCAAGAGACCCAGTACTTC; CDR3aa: CASSLAGGLGPQETQYF
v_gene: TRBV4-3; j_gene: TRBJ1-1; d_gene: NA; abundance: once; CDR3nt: TGCGCCAGCAGCCAAGTTGTAGCTAGTGAAGCTTTCTTT; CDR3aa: CASSQVVASEAFF
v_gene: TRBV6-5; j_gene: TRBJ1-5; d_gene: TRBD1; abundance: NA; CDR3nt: TGTGCCAGCAGCCCCGGGACAGGCAATCAGCCCCAGCATTTT; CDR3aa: CASSPGTGNQPQHF
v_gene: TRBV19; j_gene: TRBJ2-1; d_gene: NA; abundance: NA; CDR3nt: TGTGCCAGTAGTGGGGGGAGTCGGGATGAGCAGTTCTTC; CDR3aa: CASSGGSRDEQFF
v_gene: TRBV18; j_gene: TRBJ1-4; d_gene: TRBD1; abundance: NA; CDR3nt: TGTGCCAGCTCATCGAGGACAGGGGGAACTGTGGCTAATGAAAAACTGTTTTTT; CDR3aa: CASSSRTGGTVANEKLFF
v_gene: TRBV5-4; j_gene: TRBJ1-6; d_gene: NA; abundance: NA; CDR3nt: TGTGCCAGCAGTACCCCGGAGAGCTCCTATAATTCACCCCTCCACTTT; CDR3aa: CASSTPESSYNSPLHF
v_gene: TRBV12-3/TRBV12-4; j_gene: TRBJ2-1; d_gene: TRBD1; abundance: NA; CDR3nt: TGTGCCAGCAGTCGGGACAGGGCCAGTGAGCAGTTCTTC; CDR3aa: CASSRDRASEQFF
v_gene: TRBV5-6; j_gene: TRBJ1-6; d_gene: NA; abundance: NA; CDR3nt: TGTGCCAGCAGCGGCCCGCGCAGGGGCGCTTATAATTCACCCCTCCACTTT; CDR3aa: CASSGPRRGAYNSPLHF
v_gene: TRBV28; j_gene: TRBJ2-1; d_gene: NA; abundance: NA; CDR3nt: TGTGCCACATCGGGGGTTGGCCTCAATGAGCAGTTCTTC; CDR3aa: CATSGVGLNEQFF
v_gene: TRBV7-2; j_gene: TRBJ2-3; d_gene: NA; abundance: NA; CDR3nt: TGTGCCAGCAGCTTAGTGACTAGCACAGATACGCAGTATTTT; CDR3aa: CASSLVTSTDTQYF
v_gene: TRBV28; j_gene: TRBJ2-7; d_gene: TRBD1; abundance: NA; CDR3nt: TGTGCCAGCAGCCGACCAGGGGGACCCTACGAGCAGTACTTC; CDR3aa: CASSRPGGPYEQYF
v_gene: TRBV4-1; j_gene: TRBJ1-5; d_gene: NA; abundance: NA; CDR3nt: TGCGCCAGCAGCCAAGGAGGCACGGGCAGGGATCAGCCCCAGCATTTT; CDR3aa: CASSQGGTGRDQPQHF
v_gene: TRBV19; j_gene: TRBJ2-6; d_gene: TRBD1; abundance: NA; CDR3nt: TGTGCCAGTAGTATAGGGGGACAGGCTGGGGCCAACGTCCTGACTTTC; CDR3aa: CASSIGGQAGANVLTF
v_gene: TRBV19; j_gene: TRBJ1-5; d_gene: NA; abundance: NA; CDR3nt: TGTGCCAGTAGTGTAACAGGGTTTAGCAATCAGCCCCAGCATTTT; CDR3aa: CASSVTGFSNQPQHF
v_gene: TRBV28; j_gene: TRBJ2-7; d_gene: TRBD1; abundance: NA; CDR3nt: TGTGCCAGCAGTTGGGACAGGGGCTACGAGCAGTACTTC; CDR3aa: CASSWDRGYEQYF
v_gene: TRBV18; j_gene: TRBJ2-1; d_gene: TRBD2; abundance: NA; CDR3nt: TGTGCCAGCTCAGGCCTAGCGGGGGGCAACCTTTACAATGAGCAGTTCTTC; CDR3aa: CASSGLAGGNLYNEQFF
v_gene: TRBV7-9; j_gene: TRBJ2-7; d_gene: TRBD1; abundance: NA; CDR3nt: TGTGCCAGCAGCTTAGGGGGGACAGGTTACGAGCAGTACTTC; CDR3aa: CASSLGGTGYEQYF
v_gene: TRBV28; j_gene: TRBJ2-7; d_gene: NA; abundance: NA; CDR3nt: TGTGCCAGCAGTTTCCCAGGGGGAGCGGGAGCGCGGGCCTACGAGCAGTACTTC; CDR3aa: CASSFPGGAGARAYEQYF
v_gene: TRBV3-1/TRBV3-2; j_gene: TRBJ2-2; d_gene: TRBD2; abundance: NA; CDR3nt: TGTGCCAGCAGCTTGGGACTAGCGAACACCGGGGAGCTGTTTTTT; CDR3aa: CASSLGLANTGELFF
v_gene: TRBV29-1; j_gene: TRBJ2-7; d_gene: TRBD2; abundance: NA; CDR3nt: TGCAGCGTTGAAAAGTTAGCGGGGTCCTACGAGCAGTACTTC; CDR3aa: CSVEKLAGSYEQYF
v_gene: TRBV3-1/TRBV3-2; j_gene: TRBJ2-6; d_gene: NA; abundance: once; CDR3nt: TGTGCCAGCAGCCAAGATTCGTCTGGGGCCAACGTCCTGACTTTC; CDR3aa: CASSQDSSGANVLTF
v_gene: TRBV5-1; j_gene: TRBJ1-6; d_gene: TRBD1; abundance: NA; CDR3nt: TGCGCCAGCAGCTCCGGGACAGGTTATAATTCACCCCTCCACTTT; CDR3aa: CASSSGTGYNSPLHF
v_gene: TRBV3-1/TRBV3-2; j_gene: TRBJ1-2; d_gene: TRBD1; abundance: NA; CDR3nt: TGTGCCAGCAGCCAAGGGGGACAGGCAAATTATGGCTACACCTTC; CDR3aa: CASSQGGQANYGYTF
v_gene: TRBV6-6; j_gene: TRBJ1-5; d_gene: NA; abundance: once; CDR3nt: TGTGCCAGCAGTTACGAGATTAATCAGCCCCAGCATTTT; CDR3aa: CASSYEINQPQHF
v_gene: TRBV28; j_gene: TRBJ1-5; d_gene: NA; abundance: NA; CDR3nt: TGTGCCAGCAGCCCTCTAACACAGGGACCGGGGCATTTT; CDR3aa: CASSPLTQGPGHF
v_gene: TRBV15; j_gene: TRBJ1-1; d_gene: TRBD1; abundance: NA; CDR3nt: TGTGCCACCAGCAGAGGGGACAGGAACACTGAAGCTTTCTTT; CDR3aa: CATSRGDRNTEAFF
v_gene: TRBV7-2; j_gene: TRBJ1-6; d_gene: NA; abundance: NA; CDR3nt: TGTGCCAGCAGCCCGGATAATTCACCCCTCCACTTT; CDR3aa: CASSPDNSPLHF
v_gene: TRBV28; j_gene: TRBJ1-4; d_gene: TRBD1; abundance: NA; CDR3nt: TGTGCCAGCCGACAAGGGACAGCCCTCGGGGCAACTAATGAAAAACTGTTTTTT; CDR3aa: CASRQGTALGATNEKLFF
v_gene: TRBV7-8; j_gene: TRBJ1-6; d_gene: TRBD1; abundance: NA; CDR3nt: TGTGCCAGCAGCAATTCCGGGACAGGGATTAAACCCCTCCACTTT; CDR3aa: CASSNSGTGIKPLHF
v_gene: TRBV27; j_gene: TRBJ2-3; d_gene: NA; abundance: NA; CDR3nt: TGTGCCACCGAGCTAGCATTCGGGCGCGCAGATACGCAGTATTTT; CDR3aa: CATELAFGRADTQYF
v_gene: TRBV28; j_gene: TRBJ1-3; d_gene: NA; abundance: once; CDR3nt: TGTGCCAGCAGTTTATCCTTTGGAGGGAGCTCTGGAAACACCATATATTTT; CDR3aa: CASSLSFGGSSGNTIYF
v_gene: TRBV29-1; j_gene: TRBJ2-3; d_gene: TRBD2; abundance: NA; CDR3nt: TGCAGCGTTCAAAGGGGTAGCGGGAGGGCCGGGAGGTTAGATACGCAGTATTTT; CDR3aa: CSVQRGSGRAGRLDTQYF
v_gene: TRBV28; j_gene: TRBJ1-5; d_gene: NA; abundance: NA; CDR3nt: TGTGCCAGCAGCCCAAATCAGCCCCAGCATTTT; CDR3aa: CASSPNQPQHF
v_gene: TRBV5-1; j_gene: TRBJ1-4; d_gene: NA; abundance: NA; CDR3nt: TGCGCCAGCAGCTTTAGGGGCGACCTTTTAAATGAAAAACTGTTTTTT; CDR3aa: CASSFRGDLLNEKLFF
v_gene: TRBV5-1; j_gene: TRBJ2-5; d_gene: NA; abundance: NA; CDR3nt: TGCGCCAGCAGCTTGGGTGGAGGAAACCAAGAGACCCAGTACTTC; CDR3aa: CASSLGGGNQETQYF
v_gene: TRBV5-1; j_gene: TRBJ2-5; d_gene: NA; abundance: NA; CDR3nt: TGCGCCTCTCGGGATGGGTCTCTGGAGGCCCAGTACTTC; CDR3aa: CASRDGSLEAQYF
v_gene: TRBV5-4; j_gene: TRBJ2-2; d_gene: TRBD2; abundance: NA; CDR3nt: TGTGCCAGCAGCCCCAACCAGGCGGCTAGCGGGGGCCCCGGGGAGCTGTTTTTT; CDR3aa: CASSPNQAASGGPGELFF
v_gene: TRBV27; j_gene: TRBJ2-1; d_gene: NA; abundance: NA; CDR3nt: TGTGCCAGCAGTTCCGTTCCCGGACAGTGGTTTGATGAGCAGTTCTTC; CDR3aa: CASSSVPGQWFDEQFF
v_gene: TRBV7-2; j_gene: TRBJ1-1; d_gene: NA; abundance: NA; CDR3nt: TGTGCCAGCAGCCTGAGGCAGTTGAACACTGAAGCTTTCTTT; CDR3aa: CASSLRQLNTEAFF
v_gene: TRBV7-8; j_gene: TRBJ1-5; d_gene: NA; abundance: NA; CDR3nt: TGTGCCAGCAGCTTAGTCGGGAGGGGCCCCGCCAATCAGCCCCAGCATTTT; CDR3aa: CASSLVGRGPANQPQHF
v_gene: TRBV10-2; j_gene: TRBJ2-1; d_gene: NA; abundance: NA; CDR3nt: TGCGCCAGCAGTGAAGGGGCCCGGCCTGAGCAGTTCTTC; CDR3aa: CASSEGARPEQFF
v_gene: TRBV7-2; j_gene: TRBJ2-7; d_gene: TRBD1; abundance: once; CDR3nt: TGTGCCAGCAGCTGGACAGGCAGTTCCTACGAGCAGTACTTC; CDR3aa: CASSWTGSSYEQYF
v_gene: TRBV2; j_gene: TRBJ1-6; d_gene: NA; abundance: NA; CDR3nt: TGTGCCAGCACCCCCCTGGAGGAAGGGAATTCACCCCTCCACTTT; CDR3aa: CASTPLEEGNSPLHF
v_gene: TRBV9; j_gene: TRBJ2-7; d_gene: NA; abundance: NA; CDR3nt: TGTGCCAGCAGCGTATACGATATTGGGGGCTCGCAGTACTTC; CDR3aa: CASSVYDIGGSQYF
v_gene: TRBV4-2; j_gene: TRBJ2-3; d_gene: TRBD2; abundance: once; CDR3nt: TGTGCCAGCAGCCAAGATCTTGGTTTAGCGGGAACGATGTATACGCAGTATTTT; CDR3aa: CASSQDLGLAGTMYTQYF
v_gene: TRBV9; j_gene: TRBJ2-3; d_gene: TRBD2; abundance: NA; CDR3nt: TGTGCCAGCAGCTCCCGGGCACTAGCGGGGCTCACAGATACGCAGTATTTT; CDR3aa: CASSSRALAGLTDTQYF
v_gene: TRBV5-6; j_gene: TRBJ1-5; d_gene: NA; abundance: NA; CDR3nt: TGTGCCAGCAGCTTGCCAGGTCAGCCCCAGCATTTT; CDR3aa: CASSLPGQPQHF
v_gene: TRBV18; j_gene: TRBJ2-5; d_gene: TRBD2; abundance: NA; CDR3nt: TGTGCCAGCTCACCAGGGATAGCGGGAGATGAAGAGACCCAGTACTTC; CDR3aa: CASSPGIAGDEETQYF
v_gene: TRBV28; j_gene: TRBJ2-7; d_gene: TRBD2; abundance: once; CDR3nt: TGTGCCAGCAGCCCGATAGCGGGAATATCCTACGAGCAGTACTTC; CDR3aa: CASSPIAGISYEQYF
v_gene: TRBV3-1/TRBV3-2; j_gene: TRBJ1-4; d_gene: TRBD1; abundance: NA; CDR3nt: TGTGCCAGCAGCCAGCCCGTCCAGGGGGAGAGGGAAAAACTGTTTTTT; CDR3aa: CASSQPVQGEREKLFF
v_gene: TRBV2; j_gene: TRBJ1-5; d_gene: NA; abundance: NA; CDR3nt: TGTGCCAGCAGCGAAGCGACAGGACGCAATCAGCCCCAGCATTTT; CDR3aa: CASSEATGRNQPQHF
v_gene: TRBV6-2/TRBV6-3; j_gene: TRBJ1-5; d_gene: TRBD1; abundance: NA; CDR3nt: TGTGCCAGCAGTTCCACAGGGGTCTACGGGTTTAGCAATCAGCCCCAGCATTTT; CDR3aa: CASSSTGVYGFSNQPQHF